The T cell receptor (beta chain) described here comes from a study of OX40 agonist ivuxolimab in advanced cancers. At the level of the study: Patients received ivuxolimab, an intravenous treatment, every 2 weeks at 0.01 to 10 mg/kg. Study-level findings and limits: Among the lowest peripheral clonal expansion occurred in 0.1-3.0 mg/kg partial responders. Average numbers of expanded clones were greater in CD8+ T cells than in CD4+.

To note about this clone: No antigen is known for it.

Trimming left V 1 base short and J 1 base short, with 10 bases between. The germline gives CDR1 SGHTA, CDR2 FQGNSA. The CDR3 runs 16 residues. Produced via immunoSEQ multiplex PCR; TCRdb's table is partial and in-frame only. The data show tens of thousands of clones, around nine tenths seen once. J is TRBJ2-2 and V is TRBV7-2, with D perhaps matching TRBD2 (6 bases). This TCR derives from an adult with an advanced solid tumor such as melanoma, head and neck, liver or kidney cancer. The sequenced sample was CD4+ or CD8+ T cells sorted from blood, obtained in a trial of the OX40 agonist ivuxolimab. The CDR3 nucleotides read TGTGCCAGCAGCTTAGAAATCGGGAGGAACACCGGGGAGCTGTTTTTT. Its protein is CASSLEIGRNTGELFF.